What follows are 10 T cell receptor beta chains derived from one specimen sequenced in a study of Graves' ophthalmopathy and Graves' hyperthyroidism. As the template, RNA transcripts were used to amplify TCR beta CDR3 regions. The first round was an RT-PCR with HTBI primers, and the second round was a multiplex PCR. Using its own MiXCR run on the multiplex PCR reads, TCRdb lists one record per CDR3 protein. The sample includes 450,000 to 600,000 distinct CDR3 sequences, approximately 37% seen only once; the top ten take around 4.6%. Sequencing was carried out using peripheral blood or thyroid tissue (not recorded which). These receptors were obtained from an adult man with Graves' hyperthyroidism.

In its sample, this clonotype was seen many times. This chain uses TRBV29-1 with TRBJ1-1; TRBD1 is a possible D gene (5 bases). This CDR3 contains 12 residues. V shed 4 bases and J shed 4 bases, with 10 bases lying between them. Germline CDR1 and CDR2: SQVTM and ANQGSEA. The CDR3 nucleotides are TGCAGCGTTGCCCGGGACGGCACTGAAGCTTTCTTT. It translates to CSVARDGTEAFF.

This clonotype has a count of ten or more. The rearrangement uses TRBV2 and TRBJ1-4; D is undetermined. V gave up 2 bases and J gave up 10 bases, with 20 bases separating them. This CDR3 spans 16 amino acids. Looked up from germline, CDR1 is SNHLY and CDR2 is FYNNEI. CDR3 in amino acids: CASSEPRASASAKLFF. CDR3 bases: TGTGCCAGCAGTGAACCTAGGGCCAGCGCGTCGGCAAAACTGTTTTTT.

In its sample, this clonotype was seen many times. Written as DNA, the CDR3 is TGTGCCAGCAGCTTGCAGGCACATAACACTGAAGCTTTCTTT. Translating it yields CASSLQAHNTEAFF. This chain joins TRBV5-4 and TRBJ1-1; D unresolved. Germline loops: CDR1 SGHNT, CDR2 YYREEE (reference sequence). The CDR3 consists of 14 residues. The V and J ends lost 1 base and 2 bases respectively, with 9 bases between them. The whole variable domain, remainder taken from reference TRBV5-4 and TRBJ1-1, is ETGVTQSPTHLIKTRGQQVTLRCSSQSGHNTVSWYQQALGQGPQFIFQYYREEENGRGNFPPRFSGLQFPNYSSELNVNALELDDSALYLCASSLQAHNTEAFFGQGTRLTVV.

In its sample, this clonotype was seen many times. The CDR3 DNA sequence: TGTGCCAGCAGTGCAGGGAGGGGTGAAAAACTGTTTTTT. It translates to CASSAGRGEKLFF. V usage is TRBV12-3 or TRBV12-4 and J usage is TRBJ1-4, with a weak D call TRBD1 (5 bases). V dropped 5 bases and J dropped 7 bases, with 11 bases sitting between them. CDR3 length: 13 residues.

This clonotype was observed at least ten times. At one end, the junction sequence differs from germline, possibly due to a read error. The CDR3 coding sequence is TGCCCCAGCAGCTCCCCTGACAGGGGGCAGACTGAAGCTTTCTTT. Translation: CPSSSPDRGQTEAFF. The rearrangement joins TRBV5-1 to TRBJ1-1; TRBD1 agrees at 10 bases. Germline assignment: CDR1 SGHRS and CDR2 YFSETQ. CDR3 length: 15 amino acids.

The V gene is TRBV7-9, the J gene TRBJ2-7, with TRBD1 matching over 7 bases. The CDR3 extends over 14 amino acids. Germline lookup yields CDR1 SEHNR and CDR2 FQNEAQ (reference sequence). V gave up 6 bases and J gave up 3 bases; unmatched junction bases: 8. CDR3 loop: CASRTPGTDYEQYF. In DNA form, the CDR3 reads TGTGCCAGCAGGACCCCCGGGACAGACTACGAGCAGTACTTC.

This clonotype was seen at least ten times. The rearrangement joins TRBV9 to TRBJ2-7; no reliable D call. Trimming cost V 4 bases and J 3 bases, with 11 bases left between them. The CDR3 has 13 amino acids. Germline CDR1 reads SGDLS; CDR2 reads YYNGEE. This CDR3 reads CASSPDGNYEQYF. The CDR3 DNA reads TGTGCCAGCAGCCCGGACGGAAACTACGAGCAGTACTTC.

This clonotype was counted at least ten times. This sequence joins TRBV13 and TRBJ1-2, with 8 bases identical to TRBD1. Looked up from germline, CDR1 is PRHDT and CDR2 is FYEKMQ (reference sequence). The CDR3 is 16 amino acids. J lost 5 bases, V lost 3 bases, and 11 bases had no gene match. The CDR3 nucleotides are TGTGCCAGCAGCTTGGACAGGGCGCTTAAGGGATATGGCTACACCTTC. This codes for CASSLDRALKGYGYTF.

This clonotype was recorded many times. The chain is built from TRBV6-4 and TRBJ2-7; D is uncertain. The germline V and J ends were trimmed by 6 bases and 7 bases, with 10 bases remaining between them. CDR3 length: 11 residues. Germline lookup yields CDR1 MRHNA and CDR2 SNTAGT. The CDR3 DNA sequence: TGTGCCAGCAGGTCGCCGAGGGAGCAGTACTTC. This encodes CASRSPREQYF.

As concerns this clonotype: A clone one base away is much larger, so this may be a read error. The chain has TRBV11-1 and TRBJ1-2, with 8 bases aligning to TRBD1. Germline loops: CDR1 SGHAT, CDR2 FQDESV (reference sequence). The CDR3 spans 12 residues. The CDR3 DNA is TGTACCAGCCGGGACAGGAACTATGGCTACACCTTC. Protein sequence: CTSRDRNYGYTF.